This TCR beta chain emerged from a study of T-cell memory formation after mild COVID-19. Germline trimming cut 5 bases from V and 2 bases from J; bases unmatched to any gene: 7. CDR1 SEHNR and CDR2 FQNEAQ come from the germline V gene (reference sequence). The CDR3 consists of 15 residues. 5'RACE primed at constant segments yielded TCR alpha and TCR beta cDNA libraries bearing sample barcodes and UMIs. MiXCR was run by TCRdb on the 5' RACE reads, yielding one entry per CDR3 protein. The sample shows about 160,000 distinct CDR3 sequences, around 30% of them seen only once. A word on this clonotype: The target antigen is unknown.

General observations from the study: The finding that pre-infection memory included some responding clones suggested that cross-reactive memory joined. Clones that shrank (day 15 to 85) were balanced CD4/CD8, whereas later expanders leaned CD4+. In second-wave clones peaking day 37, SARS-CoV-2 specificity remained unconfirmed.

This sequence joins TRBV7-9 and TRBJ2-3, with TRBD2 identical over 7 bases. The receptor was derived from an adult woman who had mild COVID-19 (a few samples of this study predate the infection). Cell type and time point are not known. The specimen sequenced was PBMCs or a T cell subset sorted from them (not recorded which). The CDR3 nucleotides are TGTGCCAGCAGCCTACCGAGCGGGGCCACAGATACGCAGTATTTT. Amino acid sequence: CASSLPSGATDTQYF.